These 13 T cell receptor beta chains were sequenced from one sample in a study of cytomegalovirus exposure and HLA in healthy donors (TCRdb year 2017). Libraries were constructed by the immunoSEQ multiplex PCR assay. For the multiplex PCR, a mixture combining 60 forward primers for TCR Vbeta segments and 13 reverse primers for TCR Jbeta segments was used. As stored in TCRdb, this immuneACCESS dataset retains in-frame rearrangements with V and J assigned. A fraction of the clones does not appear; measured against another copy, unresolved V genes explain less than half of the discrepancy, and the remainder lacks a known reason. This sample comprises more than 150,000 clones, 80% of them detected only once. The ten largest clones add up to under 0.8% of the sample. What was sequenced was PBMCs. Receptor source: a boy under 18 in good health and CMV-seronegative.

CDR3 sequence reads: CASRPGVGEAFF. In nucleotides, the CDR3 is TGTGCCAGCAGGCCAGGGGTTGGTGAAGCTTTCTTT. This chain links TRBV6-6 with TRBJ1-1; possibly TRBD1 for D (6 bases). Looked up from germline, CDR1 is MNHNY and CDR2 is SVGAGI (reference sequence). This CDR3 contains 12 residues. Trimming pared 6 bases from V and 7 bases from J, leaving 12 bases between.

The chain's CDR3 is CASSLAGGPTYEQYF. CDR3 bases: TGCGCCAGCAGCTTGGCGGGGGGTCCCACCTACGAGCAGTACTTC. The V and J genes are TRBV5-1 and TRBJ2-7; 7 bases agree with TRBD2. Trimming cost V 0 bases and J 2 bases; bases outside gene matches: 5. CDR3 length equals 15 residues. Germline lookup yields CDR1 SGHRS and CDR2 YFSETQ.

The gene calls are TRBV6-1 and TRBJ2-5; 13 bases align to TRBD2. The CDR3 spans 14 residues. CDR1 and CDR2 from the germline V gene are MNHNS and SASEGT. The junction had 2 bases not matched to a gene; V was cut back by 5 bases and J by 5 bases. In DNA, the CDR3 is TGTGCCAGCAGTACTAGCGGGGGGGCTGAGACCCAGTACTTC. Amino acid sequence: CASSTSGGAETQYF.

The chain employs TRBV6-5 and TRBJ2-2; 8 bases align to TRBD2. The CDR3 sequence is 15 residues long. Germline CDR1 and CDR2: MNHEY and SVGAGI. The V and J ends lost 6 bases and 0 bases, in that order; junction bases with no gene match: 3. CDR3 nucleotides: TGTGCCAGCAGCCTAGCGGGCTCGAACACCGGGGAGCTGTTTTTT. This encodes CASSLAGSNTGELFF.

This clone was recorded a few times. V gene TRBV12-2 combines with J gene TRBJ2-7; TRBD2 was called by the table and not checked on the DNA. TRBV12-2 is an annotated pseudogene. This CDR3 contains 15 residues. In DNA form, the CDR3 reads TGTGCAAGTCGCTTAGTAGCGGGAGGGCCCGACGAGCAGTACTTC. It is translated as CASRLVAGGPDEQYF.

J is TRBJ2-7 and V is TRBV6-4; D is unresolved. Between the trimmed V and J ends, which lost 7 bases and 7 bases, there was a span of 14 bases. There are 12 residues in the CDR3. Germline V gives CDR1 MRHNA, CDR2 SNTAGT. CDR3 coding DNA: TGTGCCAGCACGAGAGTTGCTTGGGAGCAGTACTTC. Protein product: CASTRVAWEQYF.

J is TRBJ2-1 and V is TRBV19; TRBD2 aligns across 7 bases. Germline CDR1 reads LNHDA; CDR2 reads SQIVND (reference sequence). The CDR3 spans 16 residues. With V trimmed by 9 bases and J by 3 bases, 14 bases remained unmatched. Here the CDR3 reads CASRGGRSLGYNEQFF. CDR3 nucleotides: TGTGCCAGCCGGGGAGGGAGGTCCTTGGGCTACAATGAGCAGTTCTTC.

V and J are TRBV29-1 and TRBJ2-7; a possible D gene is TRBD1 (6 bases). Germline V gene data show CDR1 as SQVTM and CDR2 as ANQGSEA. The V and J ends lost 6 bases and 7 bases respectively, with 10 bases between them. The CDR3 is made up of 10 amino acids. The CDR3 here is CSVDQGEQYF. Written as DNA, the CDR3 is TGCAGCGTCGATCAGGGGGAGCAGTACTTC.

The chain employs TRBV7-8 and TRBJ2-7; TRBD2 matches at 10 bases. The germline V gene encodes CDR1 SGHVS and CDR2 FQNEAQ. This CDR3 region has 18 residues. Trimming removed 4 bases from V and 2 bases from J; junction bases left unmatched: 14. The CDR3 DNA follows: TGTGCCAGCAGCTGGGCCCGGGGGACTAGCGCGACAACCTACGAGCAGTACTTC. Protein product: CASSWARGTSATTYEQYF. Together with reference TRBV7-8 and TRBJ2-7, the CDR3 gives the full variable domain: GAGVSQSPRYKVAKRGQDVALRCDPISGHVSLFWYQQALGQGPEFLTYFQNEAQLDKSGLPSDRFFAERPEGSVSTLKIQRTQQEDSAVYLCASSWARGTSATTYEQYFGPGTRLTVT.

The chain employs TRBV30 and TRBJ1-5; 9 nucleotides line up with TRBD1. From germline, CDR1 is GTSNPN and CDR2 SVGIG (reference sequence). This CDR3 contains 17 residues. J lost 7 bases, V lost 1 base, and 14 bases had no gene match. The CDR3 loop reads CAWSGGVRDRATQPQHF. The CDR3 DNA follows: TGTGCCTGGAGTGGGGGAGTCCGGGACAGGGCCACCCAGCCCCAGCATTTT.

The chain combines TRBV19 with TRBJ2-7, with 9 bases identical to TRBD1. CDR3 length equals 16 residues. Germline assignment: CDR1 LNHDA and CDR2 SQIVND (reference sequence). Unmatched junction bases numbered 13, after V lost 3 bases and J lost 7 bases. Here the CDR3 reads CASSILPGQGYREQYF. The CDR3 DNA sequence: TGTGCCAGTAGTATCCTTCCGGGACAGGGATATCGAGAGCAGTACTTC.

The CDR3 DNA is TGTGCCAGTAGTGGAACCGGGACAGGCAATCAGCCCCAGCATTTT. It is translated as CASSGTGTGNQPQHF. The V call is TRBV19, the J call TRBJ1-5; TRBD1 matches at 7 bases. The V gene end was trimmed by 5 bases and the J gene end by 2 bases; junction bases not matched to a gene: 6. Germline CDR1 is LNHDA and CDR2 is SQIVND (reference sequence). The CDR3 is 15 amino acids.

Remarks on this clone: Other nucleotide sequences from this sample produce the same CDR3. The CDR3, as DNA: TGTGCCTGGGGCCAGAACACTGAAGCTTTCTTT. Encoded protein: CAWGQNTEAFF. The chain uses TRBV30 and TRBJ1-1; D gene unclear. This CDR3 is 11 amino acids long. Trimming cost V 5 bases and J 1 base, with 5 bases left between them. Germline CDR1 is GTSNPN and CDR2 is SVGIG (reference sequence).